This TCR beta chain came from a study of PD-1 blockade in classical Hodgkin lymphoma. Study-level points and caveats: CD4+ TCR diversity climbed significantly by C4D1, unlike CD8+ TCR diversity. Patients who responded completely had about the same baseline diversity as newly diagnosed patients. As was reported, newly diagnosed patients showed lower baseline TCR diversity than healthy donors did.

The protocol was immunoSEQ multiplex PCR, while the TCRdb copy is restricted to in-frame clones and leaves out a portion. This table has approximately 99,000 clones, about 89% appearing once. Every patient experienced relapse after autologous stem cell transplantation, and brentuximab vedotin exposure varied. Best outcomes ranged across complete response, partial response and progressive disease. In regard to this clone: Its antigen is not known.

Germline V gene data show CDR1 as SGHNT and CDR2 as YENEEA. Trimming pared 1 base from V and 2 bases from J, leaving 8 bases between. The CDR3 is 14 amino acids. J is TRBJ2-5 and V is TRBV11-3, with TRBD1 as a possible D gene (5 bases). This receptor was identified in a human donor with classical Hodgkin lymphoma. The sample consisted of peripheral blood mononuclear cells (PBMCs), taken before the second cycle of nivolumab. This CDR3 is CASSLVTAQETQYF. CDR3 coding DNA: TGTGCCAGCAGCTTAGTGACAGCTCAAGAGACCCAGTACTTC.